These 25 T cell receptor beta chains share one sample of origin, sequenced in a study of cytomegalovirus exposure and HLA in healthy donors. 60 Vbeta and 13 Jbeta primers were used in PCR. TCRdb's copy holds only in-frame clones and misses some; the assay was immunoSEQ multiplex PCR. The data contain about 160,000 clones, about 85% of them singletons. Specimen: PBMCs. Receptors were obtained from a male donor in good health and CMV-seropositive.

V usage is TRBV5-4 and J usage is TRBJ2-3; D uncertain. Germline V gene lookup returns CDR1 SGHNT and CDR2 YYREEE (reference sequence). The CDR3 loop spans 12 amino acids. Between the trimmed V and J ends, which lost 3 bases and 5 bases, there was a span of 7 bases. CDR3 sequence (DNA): TGTGCCAGCAGCTCCTCAGGAGATACGCAGTATTTT. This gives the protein CASSSSGDTQYF.

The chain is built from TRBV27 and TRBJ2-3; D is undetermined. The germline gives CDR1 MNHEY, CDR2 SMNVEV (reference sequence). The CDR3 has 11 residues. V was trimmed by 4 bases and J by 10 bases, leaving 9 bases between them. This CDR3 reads CASSSGSAQYF. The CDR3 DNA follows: TGTGCCAGCAGTTCAGGTTCAGCGCAGTATTTT.

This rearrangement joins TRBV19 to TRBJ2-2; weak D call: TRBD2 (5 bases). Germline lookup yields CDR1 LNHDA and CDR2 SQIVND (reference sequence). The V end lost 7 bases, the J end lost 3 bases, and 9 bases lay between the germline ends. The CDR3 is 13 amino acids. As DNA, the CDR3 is TGTGCCAGTAAGGAGGTATACACCGGGGAGCTGTTTTTT. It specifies CASKEVYTGELFF.

The CDR3 DNA reads as TGTGCCAGCAGCTTAGCGGGAGAGGGCGAGCAGTACTTC. It is translated as CASSLAGEGEQYF. The rearrangement links TRBV11-2 to TRBJ2-7; a possible D gene is TRBD2 (6 bases). Trimming removed 1 base from V and 6 bases from J, with 10 bases in between. CDR1 is SGHAT, CDR2 FQNNGV, per germline. The CDR3 consists of 13 residues.

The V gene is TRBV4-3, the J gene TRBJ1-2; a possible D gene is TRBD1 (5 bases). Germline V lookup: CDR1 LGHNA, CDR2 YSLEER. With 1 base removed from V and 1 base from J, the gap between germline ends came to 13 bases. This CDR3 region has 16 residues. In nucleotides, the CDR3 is TGCGCCAGCAGCCAAGGTGCTGGGGGGAATAACTATGGCTACACCTTC. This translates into CASSQGAGGNNYGYTF.

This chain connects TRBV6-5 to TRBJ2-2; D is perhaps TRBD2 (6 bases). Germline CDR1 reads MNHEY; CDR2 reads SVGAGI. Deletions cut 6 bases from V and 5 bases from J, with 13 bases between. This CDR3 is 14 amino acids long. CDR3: CASSFRGLTGELFF. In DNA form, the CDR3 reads TGTGCCAGCAGCTTCCGGGGGTTAACCGGGGAGCTGTTTTTT.

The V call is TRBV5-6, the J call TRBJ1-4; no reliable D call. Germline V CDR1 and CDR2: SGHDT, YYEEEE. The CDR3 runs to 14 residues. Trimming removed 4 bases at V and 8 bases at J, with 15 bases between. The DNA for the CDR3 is TGTGCCAGCAGCCTCAGGACCGGGAGGGAAAAACTGTTTTTT. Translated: CASSLRTGREKLFF.

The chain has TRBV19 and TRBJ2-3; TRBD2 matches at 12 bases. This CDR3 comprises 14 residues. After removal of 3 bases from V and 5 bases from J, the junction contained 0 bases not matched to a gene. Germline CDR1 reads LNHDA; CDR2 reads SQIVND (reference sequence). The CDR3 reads CASSMTSGRDTQYF. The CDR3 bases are TGTGCCAGTAGTATGACTAGCGGGAGAGATACGCAGTATTTT.

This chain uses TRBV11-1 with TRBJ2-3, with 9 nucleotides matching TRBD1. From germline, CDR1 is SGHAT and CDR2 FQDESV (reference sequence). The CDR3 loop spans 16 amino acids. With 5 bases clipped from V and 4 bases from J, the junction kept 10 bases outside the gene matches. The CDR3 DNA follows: TGTGCCAGCAGCGTAACGACAGGGGGACCGGCAGATACGCAGTATTTT. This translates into CASSVTTGGPADTQYF.

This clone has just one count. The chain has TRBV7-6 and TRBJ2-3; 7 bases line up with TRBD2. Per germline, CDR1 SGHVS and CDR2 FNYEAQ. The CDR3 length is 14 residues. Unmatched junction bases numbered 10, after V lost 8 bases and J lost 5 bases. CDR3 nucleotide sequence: TGTGCCAGCCGACGGCGGGAGTGCGTAGATACGCAGTATTTT. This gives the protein CASRRRECVDTQYF.

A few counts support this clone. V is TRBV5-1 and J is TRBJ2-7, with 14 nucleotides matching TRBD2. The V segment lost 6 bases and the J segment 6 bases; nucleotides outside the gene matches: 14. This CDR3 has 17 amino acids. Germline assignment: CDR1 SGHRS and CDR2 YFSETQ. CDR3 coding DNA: TGCGCCAGCAACACCGGGACTAGCGGGAGAGGGTGGGGCGAGCAGTACTTC. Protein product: CASNTGTSGRGWGEQYF.

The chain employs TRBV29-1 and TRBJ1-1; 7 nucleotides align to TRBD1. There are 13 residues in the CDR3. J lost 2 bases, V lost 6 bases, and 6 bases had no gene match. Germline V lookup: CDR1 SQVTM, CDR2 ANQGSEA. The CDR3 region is CSVTGLLNTEAFF. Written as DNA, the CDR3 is TGCAGCGTGACAGGGTTGCTAAACACTGAAGCTTTCTTT.

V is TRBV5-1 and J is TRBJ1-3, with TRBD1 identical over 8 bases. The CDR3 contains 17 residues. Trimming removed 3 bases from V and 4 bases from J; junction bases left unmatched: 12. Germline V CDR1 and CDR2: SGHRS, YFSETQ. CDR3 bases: TGCGCCAGCAGCTACGGACAGGGCGGCGGCTCGGGAAACACCATATATTTT. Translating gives CASSYGQGGGSGNTIYF. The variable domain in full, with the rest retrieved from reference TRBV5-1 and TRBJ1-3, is KAGVTQTPRYLIKTRGQQVTLSCSPISGHRSVSWYQQTPGQGLQFLFEYFSETQRNKGNFPGRFSGRQFSNSRSEMNVSTLELGDSALYLCASSYGQGGGSGNTIYFGEGSWLTVV.

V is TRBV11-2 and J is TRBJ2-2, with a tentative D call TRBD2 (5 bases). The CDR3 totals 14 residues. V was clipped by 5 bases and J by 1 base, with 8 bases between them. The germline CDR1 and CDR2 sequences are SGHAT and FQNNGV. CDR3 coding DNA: TGTGCCAGCAGCCAAACTAGGAACACCGGGGAGCTGTTTTTT. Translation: CASSQTRNTGELFF. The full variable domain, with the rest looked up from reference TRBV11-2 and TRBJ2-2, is EAGVAQSPRYKIIEKRQSVAFWCNPISGHATLYWYQQILGQGPKLLIQFQNNGVVDDSQLPKDRFSAERLKGVDSTLKIQPAKLEDSAVYLCASSQTRNTGELFFGEGSRLTVL.

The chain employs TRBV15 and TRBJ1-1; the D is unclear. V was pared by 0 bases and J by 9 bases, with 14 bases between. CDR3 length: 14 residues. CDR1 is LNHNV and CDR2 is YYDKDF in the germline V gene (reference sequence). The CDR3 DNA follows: TGTGCCACCAGCAGAGAGGGCCCAGGTAGGAAAGCTTTCTTT. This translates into CATSREGPGRKAFF.

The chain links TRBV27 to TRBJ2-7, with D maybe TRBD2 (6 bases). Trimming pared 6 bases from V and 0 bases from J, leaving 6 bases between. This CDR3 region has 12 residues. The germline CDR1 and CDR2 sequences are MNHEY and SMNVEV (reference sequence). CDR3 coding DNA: TGTGCCAGCAGCGGGAGCTCCTACGAGCAGTACTTC. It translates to CASSGSSYEQYF.

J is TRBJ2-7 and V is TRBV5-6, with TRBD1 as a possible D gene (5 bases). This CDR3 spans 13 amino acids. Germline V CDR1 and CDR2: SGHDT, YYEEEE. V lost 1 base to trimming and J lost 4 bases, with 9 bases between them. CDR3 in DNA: TGTGCCAGCAGCTTGTTCAGGGCGTACGAGCAGTACTTC. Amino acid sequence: CASSLFRAYEQYF. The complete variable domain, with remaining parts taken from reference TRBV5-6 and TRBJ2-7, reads DAGVTQSPTHLIKTRGQQVTLRCSPKSGHDTVSWYQQALGQGPQFIFQYYEEEERQRGNFPDRFSGHQFPNYSSELNVNALLLGDSALYLCASSLFRAYEQYFGPGTRLTVT.

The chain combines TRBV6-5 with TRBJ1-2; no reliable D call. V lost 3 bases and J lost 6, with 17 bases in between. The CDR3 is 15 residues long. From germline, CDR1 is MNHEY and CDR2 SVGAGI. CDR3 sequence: CASSYYRGQQNGYTF. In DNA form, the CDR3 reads TGTGCCAGCAGTTATTACCGAGGGCAGCAGAATGGCTACACCTTC.

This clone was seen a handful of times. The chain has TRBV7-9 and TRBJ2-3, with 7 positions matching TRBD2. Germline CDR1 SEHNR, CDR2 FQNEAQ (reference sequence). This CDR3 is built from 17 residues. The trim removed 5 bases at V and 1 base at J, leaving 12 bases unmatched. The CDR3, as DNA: TGTGCCAGCAGCCTTGGCATGGGGGAGGGCCGCACAGATACGCAGTATTTT. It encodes CASSLGMGEGRTDTQYF. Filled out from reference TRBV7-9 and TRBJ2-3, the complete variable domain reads DTGVSQNPRHKITKRGQNVTFRCDPISEHNRLYWYRQTLGQGPEFLTYFQNEAQLEKSRLLSDRFSAERPKGSFSTLEIQRTEQGDSAMYLCASSLGMGEGRTDTQYFGPGTRLTVL.

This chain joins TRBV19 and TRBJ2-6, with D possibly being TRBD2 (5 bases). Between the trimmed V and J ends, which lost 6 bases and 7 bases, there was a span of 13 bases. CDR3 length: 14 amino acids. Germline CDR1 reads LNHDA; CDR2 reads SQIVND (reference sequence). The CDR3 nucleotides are TGTGCCAGTAGAATTGGACTCCCTGCCAACGTCCTGACTTTC. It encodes CASRIGLPANVLTF.

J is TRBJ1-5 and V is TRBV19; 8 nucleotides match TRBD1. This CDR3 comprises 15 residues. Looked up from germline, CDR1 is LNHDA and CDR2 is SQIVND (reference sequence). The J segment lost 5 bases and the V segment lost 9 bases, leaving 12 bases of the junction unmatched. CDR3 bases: TGTGCCAGAGGGTTGACAGGGGCAACGGATCAGCCCCAGCATTTT. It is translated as CARGLTGATDQPQHF.

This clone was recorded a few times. CDR3 DNA: TGTGCCTGGAGGCCAAACAGGGGTTCAGGGTCCGGGGAGCTGTTTTTT. Translating gives CAWRPNRGSGSGELFF. This chain connects TRBV30 to TRBJ2-2, with 7 bases fitting TRBD1. V was clipped by 3 bases and J by 6 bases; unmatched bases: 13. CDR1 is GTSNPN, CDR2 SVGIG, per germline (reference sequence). The CDR3 contains 16 residues.

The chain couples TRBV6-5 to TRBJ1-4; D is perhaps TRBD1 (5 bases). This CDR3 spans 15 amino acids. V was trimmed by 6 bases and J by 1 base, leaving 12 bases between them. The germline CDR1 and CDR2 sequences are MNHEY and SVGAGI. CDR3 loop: CASRTFQGTNEKLFF. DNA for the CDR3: TGTGCCAGCAGGACATTTCAGGGAACTAATGAAAAACTGTTTTTT.

CDR3 nucleotides: TGTGCCAGTAGTACCTCCCCGGGACTAGCGGGACCTACGAACACCGGGGAGCTGTTTTTT. Its translation: CASSTSPGLAGPTNTGELFF. V usage is TRBV19 and J usage is TRBJ2-2; 13 bases are shared with TRBD2. Germline CDR1 is LNHDA and CDR2 is SQIVND (reference sequence). The CDR3 contains 20 residues. V dropped 4 bases and J dropped 0; count of bases not matched to a gene: 11.

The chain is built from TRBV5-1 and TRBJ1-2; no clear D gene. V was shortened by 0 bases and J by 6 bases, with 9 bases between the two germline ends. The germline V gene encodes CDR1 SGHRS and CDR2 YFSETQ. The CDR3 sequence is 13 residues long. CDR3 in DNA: TGCGCCAGCAGCTTGGACTTAAGTCATGGCTACACCTTC. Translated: CASSLDLSHGYTF.